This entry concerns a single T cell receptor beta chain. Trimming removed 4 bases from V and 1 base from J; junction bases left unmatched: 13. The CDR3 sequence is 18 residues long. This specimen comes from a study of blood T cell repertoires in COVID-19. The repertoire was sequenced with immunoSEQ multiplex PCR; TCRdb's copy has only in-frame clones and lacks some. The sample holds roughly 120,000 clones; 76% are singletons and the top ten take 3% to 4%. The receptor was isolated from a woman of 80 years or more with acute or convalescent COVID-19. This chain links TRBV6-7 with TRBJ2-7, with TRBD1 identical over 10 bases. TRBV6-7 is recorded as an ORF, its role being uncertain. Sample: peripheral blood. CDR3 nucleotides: TGTGCCAGCAGTTCGTCGGGACAGGGGCCGTCGGTGTCCTACGAGCAGTACTTC. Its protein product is CASSSSGQGPSVSYEQYF.